This TCR beta chain was recorded in a study of technical replicates of blood from several donors. Only in-frame clones appear in the TCRdb table, and some are missing; sequencing was by immunoSEQ multiplex PCR. The sample includes around 85,000 clones, roughly 94% of them seen just once. Per the germline V gene, CDR1 is ENHRY and CDR2 is SYGVKD. The CDR3 has 15 amino acids. Trimming pared 1 base from V and 0 bases from J, leaving 7 bases between. This TCR was recovered from a human donor in good health. This chain joins TRBV10-3 and TRBJ1-3, with unresolved D. Sequences were obtained from T cells isolated from PBMCs. For the CDR3, the DNA is TGTGCCATCAGTGAGTTACTATACTCTGGAAACACCATATATTTT. Translated, it gives CAISELLYSGNTIYF.